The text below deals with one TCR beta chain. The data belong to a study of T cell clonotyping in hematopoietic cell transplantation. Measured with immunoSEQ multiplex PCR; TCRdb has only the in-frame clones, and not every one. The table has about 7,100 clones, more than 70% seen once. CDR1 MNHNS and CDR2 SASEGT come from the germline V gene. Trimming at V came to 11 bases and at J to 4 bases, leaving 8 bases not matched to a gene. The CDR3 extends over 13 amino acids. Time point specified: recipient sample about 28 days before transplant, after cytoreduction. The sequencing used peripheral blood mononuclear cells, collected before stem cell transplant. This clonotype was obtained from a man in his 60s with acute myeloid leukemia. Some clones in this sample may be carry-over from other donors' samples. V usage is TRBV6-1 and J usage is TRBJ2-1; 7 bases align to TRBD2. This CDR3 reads CAGRGEPYNEQFF. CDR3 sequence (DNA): TGTGCCGGCCGGGGGGAGCCTTACAATGAGCAGTTCTTC.